This T cell receptor (beta chain) came from a study of identical twins. TCRdb reanalysed the 5' RACE reads using MiXCR and keeps one entry per CDR3 protein. This sample has approximately 220,000 distinct CDR3 sequences, with around 8% found just once. V lost 8 bases to trimming and J lost 1 base; unmatched junction nucleotides: 7. Germline CDR1 reads MDHEN; CDR2 reads SYDVKM. The CDR3 length is 17 residues. These sequences were also reported in another study, on yellow fever vaccine responses in identical twins.

This chain connects TRBV28 to TRBJ2-6; 11 nucleotides line up with TRBD1. Sequencing input: memory (CD45RO+) T cells sorted from blood. The origin of this receptor is a woman between 18 and 29 years old in good health. In nucleotides, the CDR3 is TGTGCCAGCTTTCCCGGACAGGGGGCTTCTGGGGCCAACGTCCTGACTTTC. It is translated as CASFPGQGASGANVLTF.